The 20 T cell receptor beta chains below were found in one sample sequenced in a study of control samples from healthy donors and cancer patients. Sequenced by immunoSEQ multiplex PCR; TCRdb stores in-frame clones only, minus some. The sample includes some 120,000 clones, roughly 90% seen only once; the top ten take roughly 2.7%. Specimen: blood. Receptors were obtained from a man between 18 and 35 years old in good health.

The V and J genes are TRBV5-5 and TRBJ2-7; 8 bases line up with TRBD2. Germline V gene data show CDR1 as SGHKS and CDR2 as YYEKEE (reference sequence). J was trimmed by 3 bases and V by 5 bases; bases with no gene match: 1. This CDR3 contains 12 residues. This CDR3 is CASRLAVYEQYV. The CDR3 DNA sequence: TGTGCCAGCAGACTAGCGGTCTACGAGCAGTACGTC.

The J gene is TRBJ2-3, the V gene TRBV5-1; the match to TRBD2 covers 9 bases. V was pared by 0 bases and J by 5 bases, with 7 bases of the junction left unmatched. Germline V gene sequence: CDR1 SGHRS, CDR2 YFSETQ. The CDR3 extends over 16 amino acids. CDR3 in amino acids: CASSLELAGVGDTQYF. In DNA form, the CDR3 reads TGCGCCAGCAGCTTGGAATTAGCGGGAGTAGGAGATACGCAGTATTTT. The full variable domain, with the rest looked up from reference TRBV5-1 and TRBJ2-3, is KAGVTQTPRYLIKTRGQQVTLSCSPISGHRSVSWYQQTPGQGLQFLFEYFSETQRNKGNFPGRFSGRQFSNSRSEMNVSTLELGDSALYLCASSLELAGVGDTQYFGPGTRLTVL.

This sequence joins TRBV28 and TRBJ2-1; no firm D call. V lost 6 bases to trimming and J lost 7 bases, with 22 bases between them. Germline CDR1 reads MDHEN; CDR2 reads SYDVKM. The CDR3 has 16 residues. The CDR3 bases are TGTGCCAGCAGAATTTCACCGGAGATCAGCTTGAATGAGCAGTTCTTC. As protein: CASRISPEISLNEQFF.

The chain is built from TRBV2 and TRBJ2-7, with D possibly TRBD2 on 6 matching bases. CDR1 is SNHLY and CDR2 is FYNNEI in the germline V gene. V lost 6 bases, J lost 0 bases, and 9 bases lay in between. This CDR3 comprises 13 residues. This CDR3 reads CASRSGSSYEQYV. The CDR3 coding sequence is TGTGCCAGCAGGTCCGGGAGCTCCTACGAGCAGTACGTC.

This clone was detected a few times. The J gene is TRBJ2-7, the V gene TRBV6-5; no clear D gene. V was pared by 4 bases and J by 0 bases, with 7 bases between. Per the germline V gene, CDR1 is MNHEY and CDR2 is SVGAGI. The CDR3 has 13 amino acids. In DNA, the CDR3 is TGTGCCAGCAGTTCCCAGGCCTCCTACGAGCAGTACGTC. Protein: CASSSQASYEQYV.

This chain uses TRBV18 with TRBJ2-7, with a tentative D call TRBD1 (6 bases). The CDR3 is made up of 15 amino acids. Germline V gene data show CDR1 as KGHSH and CDR2 as LQKENI. The germline V and J ends were trimmed by 3 bases and 3 bases, with 15 bases remaining between them. The DNA for the CDR3 is TGTGCCAGCTCACCGACCAACCAGGGGAACTACGAGCAGTACTTC. It translates to CASSPTNQGNYEQYF.

The rearrangement links TRBV15 to TRBJ2-7, with no clear D. V was clipped by 3 bases and J by 7 bases, with 13 bases between them. CDR3 length: 13 amino acids. Germline values: CDR1 LNHNV, CDR2 YYDKDF (reference sequence). The CDR3 nucleotides are TGTGCCACCAGCAGCTCCCCGGGTAAGGAGCAGTACTTC. It encodes CATSSSPGKEQYF.

The gene calls are TRBV6-2 or TRBV6-3 and TRBJ2-1; tentatively, D is TRBD1 or TRBD2 (5 bases each). The V end was cut by 2 bases, the J end by 10 bases, with 15 bases between. The CDR3 is 14 amino acids. Germline CDR1 reads MNHEY; CDR2 reads SVGEGT. CDR3 sequence (DNA): TGTGCCAGCAGTTACGGGGGAGCCCGAGGGGAGCAGTTCTTC. Translated: CASSYGGARGEQFF.

V gene TRBV12-2 combines with J gene TRBJ2-1; the table's D call of TRBD2 was not tested on the DNA. TRBV12-2 is noted as a pseudogene. The CDR3 covers 19 residues. CDR3 in DNA: TGTGCAAGGCGCCGCGGGACTAGCGGGGGGCCCCCCCCATACAATGAGCAGTTCTTC. Amino acids: CARRRGTSGGPPPYNEQFF.

The rearrangement links TRBV28 to TRBJ1-1; the D gene is possibly TRBD1 (5 bases). Germline CDR1 MDHEN, CDR2 SYDVKM. The CDR3 runs 20 residues. The V end was cut by 1 base, the J end by 2 bases, with 26 bases between. In DNA, the CDR3 is TGTGCCAGCAGTTTATTCACGCTAAACACTGGGACTGTCCGCAACACTGAAGCTTTCTTT. Encoded protein: CASSLFTLNTGTVRNTEAFF.

The chain joins TRBV5-1 to TRBJ1-5, with a tentative D call TRBD1 (6 bases). Between the trimmed V and J ends, which lost 0 bases and 5 bases, there was a span of 9 bases. The CDR3 is 14 amino acids. The germline V gene encodes CDR1 SGHRS and CDR2 YFSETQ. CDR3 in amino acids: CASSLENRDQPQHF. The CDR3 bases are TGCGCCAGCAGCTTGGAGAACAGGGATCAGCCCCAGCATTTT.

Here the CDR3 DNA reads TGCGCCAGCAGCTCCCGGGGGGATGAGACCCAGTACTTC. Translating gives CASSSRGDETQYF. V gene TRBV5-1 combines with J gene TRBJ2-5; 7 nucleotides line up with TRBD2. The CDR3 has 13 amino acids. Per germline, CDR1 SGHRS and CDR2 YFSETQ. V was pared by 3 bases and J by 5 bases, with 4 bases of the junction left unmatched. The full variable domain, with the rest looked up from reference TRBV5-1 and TRBJ2-5, is KAGVTQTPRYLIKTRGQQVTLSCSPISGHRSVSWYQQTPGQGLQFLFEYFSETQRNKGNFPGRFSGRQFSNSRSEMNVSTLELGDSALYLCASSSRGDETQYFGPGTRLLVL.

The chain couples TRBV4-1 to TRBJ1-4, with D possibly being TRBD1 (6 bases). Germline V gene data show CDR1 as MGHRA and CDR2 as YSYEKL. V lost 1 base, J lost 8 bases, and 17 bases lay in between. This CDR3 contains 16 residues. The chain's CDR3 is CASSQAGGRGEEKLFF. CDR3 sequence (DNA): TGCGCCAGCAGCCAAGCGGGGGGCAGGGGAGAGGAAAAACTGTTTTTT.

This chain uses TRBV12-3 or TRBV12-4 with TRBJ1-1; D ambiguous. Trimming took off 2 bases at V and 3 bases at J, with 7 bases between the two ends. This CDR3 contains 13 residues. The CDR3 loop reads CASSLKGYTEAFF. Written as DNA, the CDR3 is TGTGCCAGCAGTTTAAAGGGTTACACTGAAGCTTTCTTT.

V is TRBV15 and J is TRBJ2-3; 11 nucleotides line up with TRBD2. V was pared by 6 bases and J by 4 bases, with 9 bases of the junction left unmatched. The CDR3 sequence is 16 residues long. Germline CDR1 reads LNHNV; CDR2 reads YYDKDF (reference sequence). Written as DNA, the CDR3 is TGTGCCACCAGGGAAGGACTAGCGGGTAGGGCAGATACGCAGTATTTT. This encodes CATREGLAGRADTQYF.

The V and J genes are TRBV6-2 or TRBV6-3 and TRBJ2-2; possibly TRBD2 for D (5 bases). Trimming pared 6 bases from V and 3 bases from J, leaving 11 bases between. The CDR3 has 14 amino acids. In germline, CDR1 is MNHEY, CDR2 SVGEGT. The DNA for the CDR3 is TGTGCCAGCAGCCAGGACTTAGACACCGGGGAGCTGTTTTTT. This encodes CASSQDLDTGELFF.

This chain uses TRBV28 with TRBJ2-1; 7 nucleotides line up with TRBD2. This CDR3 is built from 16 residues. V trimming: 5 bases; J trimming: 3 bases; junction bases outside the gene matches: 10. The germline gives CDR1 MDHEN, CDR2 SYDVKM. The DNA for the CDR3 is TGTGCCAGCAGTCCTGTAGCGGGCGAAAACTACAATGAGCAGTTCTTC. Its protein product is CASSPVAGENYNEQFF.

This clone was counted between two and nine times. The rearrangement uses TRBV4-3 and TRBJ2-5; 10 bases align to TRBD2. The CDR3 sequence is 16 residues long. Trimming cost V 0 bases and J 5 bases; bases outside gene matches: 6. Germline assignment: CDR1 LGHNA and CDR2 YSLEER. The CDR3, as DNA: TGCGCCAGCAGCCAAGAGACACTAGCGGGATGGGAGACCCAGTACTTC. It yields the protein CASSQETLAGWETQYF.

The V call is TRBV7-9, the J call TRBJ2-1, with 7 bases matching TRBD1. The J segment lost 7 bases and the V segment lost 4 bases, leaving 1 base of the junction unmatched. Germline-derived CDR1 and CDR2 are SEHNR and FQNEAQ (reference sequence). The CDR3 totals 12 residues. The CDR3 spells CASSSQGNEQFF. CDR3 DNA: TGTGCCAGCAGCTCACAGGGGAATGAGCAGTTCTTC.

On this clone: Distinct nucleotide sequences in the sample also encode this CDR3. The CDR3 region has the DNA TGTGCCAGCAGCCTGACCCCCTCCGTAGGGGAGCTGTTTTTT. It yields the protein CASSLTPSVGELFF. J is TRBJ2-2 and V is TRBV6-5; D not certain. There are 14 residues in the CDR3. V gave up 6 bases and J gave up 8 bases, with 16 bases separating them. Germline V lookup: CDR1 MNHEY, CDR2 SVGAGI.